Presented here are 25 T cell receptor beta chains from one specimen sequenced in a study of cytomegalovirus exposure and HLA in healthy donors. Produced via immunoSEQ multiplex PCR; TCRdb's table is partial and in-frame only. The table has about 76,000 clones, 94% seen once. Sequenced input: PBMCs. The receptors originated from a woman between 18 and 30 years old in good health and CMV-seropositive.

The chain carries TRBV6-1 and TRBJ2-7; TRBD2 is a possible D gene (6 bases). Germline V gene lookup returns CDR1 MNHNS and CDR2 SASEGT. The length of the CDR3 is 13 residues. Between the trimmed V and J ends, which lost 1 base and 5 bases, there was a span of 9 bases. The CDR3 nucleotides are TGTGCCAGCAGTGAAGTCAGGAGGGACGAGCAGTACTTC. This encodes CASSEVRRDEQYF.

The V gene is TRBV9, the J gene TRBJ2-7, with a weak D call TRBD2 (6 bases). The CDR3 loop spans 15 amino acids. The germline V gene has CDR1 SGDLS and CDR2 YYNGEE. Trimming took 0 bases from V and 3 from J, leaving 13 bases between them. CDR3 DNA: TGTGCCAGCAGCGTAGGGGGAGGCGGGAACTACGAGCAGTACTTC. This encodes CASSVGGGGNYEQYF.

This clone was counted between two and nine times. The J gene is TRBJ2-7, the V gene TRBV2, with 8 bases matching TRBD1. The CDR3 loop spans 16 amino acids. V lost 6 bases to trimming and J lost 4 bases; unmatched junction nucleotides: 14. Looked up from germline, CDR1 is SNHLY and CDR2 is FYNNEI. CDR3 nucleotides: TGTGCCAGCAGCCCAAACCCGGACAGGGTAGGGTACGAGCAGTACTTC. Amino acid sequence: CASSPNPDRVGYEQYF.

The chain recombines TRBV4-1 with TRBJ2-7; tentatively, D is TRBD2 (5 bases). This CDR3 has 13 amino acids. In germline, CDR1 is MGHRA, CDR2 YSYEKL. V was cut by 5 bases and J by 1 base, with 9 bases left in between. CDR3 sequence: CASSEGGSYEQYF. DNA of the CDR3: TGCGCCAGCAGCGAAGGAGGATCCTACGAGCAGTACTTC.

The chain recombines TRBV20-1 with TRBJ2-7; D not certain. V lost 3 bases, J lost 5 bases, and 8 bases lay in between. CDR1 DFQATT and CDR2 SNEGSKA come from the germline V gene (reference sequence). The length of the CDR3 is 11 residues. The CDR3 region has the DNA TGCAGTGCTAGTGTCGAGCACGAGCAGTACTTC. Amino acid sequence: CSASVEHEQYF.

The CDR3 here is CASSPGLAGGADTQYF. The CDR3 DNA sequence: TGTGCCAGCAGCCCCGGGCTAGCGGGGGGGGCAGATACGCAGTATTTT. The J gene is TRBJ2-3, the V gene TRBV27; TRBD2 matches 12 bases. The CDR3 is 16 residues long. Per germline, CDR1 MNHEY and CDR2 SMNVEV (reference sequence). The V and J ends lost 6 bases and 4 bases, in that order; junction bases with no gene match: 8.

The rearrangement uses TRBV6-1 and TRBJ1-2; 8 bases map to TRBD1. CDR3 length: 15 amino acids. Germline V lookup: CDR1 MNHNS, CDR2 SASEGT. Germline trimming cut 4 bases from V and 4 bases from J; bases unmatched to any gene: 8. CDR3 in amino acids: CASSAAGQGGYGYTF. The CDR3 DNA follows: TGTGCCAGCAGTGCGGCCGGACAGGGAGGCTATGGCTACACCTTC.

For this clone: The junction does not match germline at one end; this may be a read error. V and J are TRBV11-2 and TRBJ2-4; 7 nucleotides align to TRBD1. CDR3 size: 12 residues. Germline V gene lookup returns CDR1 SGHAT and CDR2 FQNNGV. The CDR3 reads CASSRPGTVSSF. The CDR3 bases are TGTGCCAGCAGCCGTCCCGGGACAGTGAGTTCCTTC.

The CDR3 sequence is CASSQGQGPGYEQYF. In nucleotides, the CDR3 is TGTGCCAGCTCACAGGGACAGGGGCCAGGCTACGAGCAGTACTTC. J is TRBJ2-7 and V is TRBV18; 10 positions agree with TRBD1. This CDR3 region has 15 residues. The V gene end was trimmed by 4 bases and the J gene end by 3 bases; junction bases not matched to a gene: 6. Germline CDR1 and CDR2: KGHSH and LQKENI.

The rearrangement joins TRBV4-3 to TRBJ1-2; 10 bases align to TRBD1. Losses at the gene ends were 0 bases for V and 7 bases for J; bases not matched to a gene: 8. Germline values: CDR1 LGHNA, CDR2 YSLEER. The CDR3 totals 16 residues. CDR3 amino acids: CASSQDRTGGAVGYTF. CDR3 bases: TGCGCCAGCAGCCAAGACCGGACAGGGGGAGCGGTTGGCTACACCTTC.

The rearrangement joins TRBV4-1 to TRBJ2-1; 8 bases map to TRBD2. CDR3 length: 15 residues. Looked up from germline, CDR1 is MGHRA and CDR2 is YSYEKL. The V and J ends lost 1 base and 8 bases, in that order; junction bases with no gene match: 7. In DNA, the CDR3 is TGCGCCAGCAGCCAAGTAGGACTAGCAGTAGATGAGCAGTTCTTC. It codes for CASSQVGLAVDEQFF.

This chain joins TRBV7-2 and TRBJ2-5; TRBD2 matches at 11 bases. The CDR3 runs 18 residues. Germline values: CDR1 SGHTA, CDR2 FQGNSA. The junction had 17 bases not matched to a gene; V was cut back by 7 bases and J by 4 bases. CDR3 in DNA: TGTGCCAGCACCTACGGAATAGCGGGGGGGCAAGGCAGAGAGACCCAGTACTTC. It yields the protein CASTYGIAGGQGRETQYF.

The chain links TRBV7-8 to TRBJ2-3; D is possibly TRBD2 (5 bases). The CDR3 is 14 amino acids. CDR1 and CDR2 (germline): SGHVS, FQNEAQ. With 5 bases removed from V and 3 bases from J, the gap between germline ends came to 12 bases. CDR3 nucleotide sequence: TGTGCCAGCAGCGACCTCCGGAGGACAGATACGCAGTATTTT. The encoded protein is CASSDLRRTDTQYF.

This chain joins TRBV7-9 and TRBJ2-1; 9 nucleotides align to TRBD2. CDR1 is SEHNR, CDR2 FQNEAQ, per germline (reference sequence). The CDR3 is 15 amino acids. V was pared by 7 bases and J by 7 bases, with 11 bases of the junction left unmatched. Here the CDR3 reads CASIPAGGEGNEQFF. CDR3 coding DNA: TGTGCCAGCATCCCAGCGGGAGGAGAGGGTAATGAGCAGTTCTTC. Combining the CDR3 with reference TRBV7-9 and TRBJ2-1 gives the whole variable domain DTGVSQNPRHKITKRGQNVTFRCDPISEHNRLYWYRQTLGQGPEFLTYFQNEAQLEKSRLLSDRFSAERPKGSFSTLEIQRTEQGDSAMYLCASIPAGGEGNEQFFGPGTRLTVL.

V usage is TRBV11-1 and J usage is TRBJ2-2, with TRBD1 identical over 10 bases. Per germline, CDR1 SGHAT and CDR2 FQDESV (reference sequence). The V and J ends lost 5 bases and 3 bases, in that order; junction bases with no gene match: 3. This CDR3 comprises 15 residues. The CDR3 nucleotides are TGTGCCAGCAGCACGGGACAGGGGTACACCGGGGAGCTGTTTTTT. Protein product: CASSTGQGYTGELFF.

This chain links TRBV5-1 with TRBJ2-1; 10 bases are a match to TRBD1. V lost 3 bases to trimming and J lost 4 bases; unmatched junction nucleotides: 4. The CDR3 totals 15 residues. CDR1 SGHRS and CDR2 YFSETQ come from the germline V gene. CDR3 region: CASSSGTGVYNEQFF. CDR3 DNA: TGCGCCAGCAGCTCCGGGACAGGGGTTTACAATGAGCAGTTCTTC.

The sample holds one count of this clone. The chain couples TRBV6-5 to TRBJ1-5, with 8 bases identical to TRBD1. CDR3 length equals 15 residues. The V gene end was trimmed by 6 bases and the J gene end by 4 bases; junction bases not matched to a gene: 8. Looked up from germline, CDR1 is MNHEY and CDR2 is SVGAGI. CDR3 loop: CASSTLTGANQPQHF. DNA of the CDR3: TGTGCCAGCAGCACACTGACAGGGGCTAATCAGCCCCAGCATTTT.

The V call is TRBV10-3, the J call TRBJ1-1, with TRBD1 matching 7 bases. This CDR3 region has 14 residues. Germline loops: CDR1 ENHRY, CDR2 SYGVKD. The trim removed 6 bases at V and 1 base at J, leaving 5 bases unmatched. The CDR3, as DNA: TGTGCCATCAGAGGGACAGCAGAGAACACTGAAGCTTTCTTT. Translation: CAIRGTAENTEAFF.

The chain joins TRBV7-2 to TRBJ2-3, with TRBD2 identical over 11 bases. There are 13 residues in the CDR3. V gave up 8 bases and J gave up 6 bases; unmatched junction bases: 4. Germline V gene data show CDR1 as SGHTA and CDR2 as FQGNSA. The DNA for the CDR3 is TGTGCCAGCTGTACTAGCGGGGGCGATACGCAGTATTTT. This translates into CASCTSGGDTQYF. Combining the CDR3 with reference TRBV7-2 and TRBJ2-3 gives the whole variable domain GAGVSQSPSNKVTEKGKDVELRCDPISGHTALYWYRQSLGQGLEFLIYFQGNSAPDKSGLPSDRFSAERTGGSVSTLTIQRTQQEDSAVYLCASCTSGGDTQYFGPGTRLTVL.

The J gene is TRBJ1-3, the V gene TRBV6-1; D remains ambiguous. The germline V gene has CDR1 MNHNS and CDR2 SASEGT. The CDR3 runs to 14 residues. The germline V and J ends were trimmed by 8 bases and 0 bases, with 11 bases remaining between them. The chain's CDR3 is CASVIASSGNTIYF. CDR3 nucleotide sequence: TGTGCCAGCGTAATAGCGAGCTCTGGAAACACCATATATTTT.

The rearrangement uses TRBV6-1 and TRBJ2-7, with TRBD1 as a possible D gene (5 bases). CDR1 and CDR2 from the germline V gene are MNHNS and SASEGT. This CDR3 comprises 15 residues. The V end was cut by 3 bases, the J end by 0 bases, with 12 bases between. In DNA, the CDR3 is TGTGCCAGCAGTGAGGGGCAGTCTAGCTCCTACGAGCAGTACTTC. Encoded protein: CASSEGQSSSYEQYF.

The chain links TRBV7-2 to TRBJ2-7, with D tentatively TRBD2 (6 bases). V lost 1 base to trimming and J lost 4 bases, with 17 bases between them. CDR1 and CDR2 (germline): SGHTA, FQGNSA. CDR3 length equals 16 residues. The CDR3 reads CASSLESGLPPYEQYF. CDR3 nucleotides: TGTGCCAGCAGCTTAGAGTCGGGACTGCCCCCATACGAGCAGTACTTC.

For the CDR3, the DNA is TGTGCCAGCAGCTTGGGAATACAGGGGAACAATCAGCCCCAGCATTTT. Translating it yields CASSLGIQGNNQPQHF. This chain joins TRBV5-8 and TRBJ1-5, with 7 bases that match TRBD1. The germline CDR1 and CDR2 sequences are SGHTS and YDEGEE. The CDR3 extends over 16 amino acids. J gave up 3 bases and V 0 bases, and 6 bases lay outside the gene matches.

The rearrangement joins TRBV11-3 to TRBJ2-3; weak D call: TRBD1 (7 bases). Trimming pared 5 bases from V and 0 bases from J, leaving 12 bases between. CDR1 is SGHNT, CDR2 YENEEA, per germline. The CDR3 runs 15 residues. In nucleotides, the CDR3 is TGTGCCAGCAGCCCCCAGGGGGGTAGCACAGATACGCAGTATTTT. Amino acid sequence: CASSPQGGSTDTQYF.

V usage is TRBV27 and J usage is TRBJ2-2; 7 nucleotides agree with TRBD2. Germline CDR1 MNHEY, CDR2 SMNVEV (reference sequence). The CDR3 is made up of 15 amino acids. V gave up 7 bases and J gave up 3 bases; unmatched junction bases: 8. For the CDR3, the DNA is TGTGCCAGCAAGGCGGGAGTCGATTACACCGGGGAGCTGTTTTTT. It translates to CASKAGVDYTGELFF.